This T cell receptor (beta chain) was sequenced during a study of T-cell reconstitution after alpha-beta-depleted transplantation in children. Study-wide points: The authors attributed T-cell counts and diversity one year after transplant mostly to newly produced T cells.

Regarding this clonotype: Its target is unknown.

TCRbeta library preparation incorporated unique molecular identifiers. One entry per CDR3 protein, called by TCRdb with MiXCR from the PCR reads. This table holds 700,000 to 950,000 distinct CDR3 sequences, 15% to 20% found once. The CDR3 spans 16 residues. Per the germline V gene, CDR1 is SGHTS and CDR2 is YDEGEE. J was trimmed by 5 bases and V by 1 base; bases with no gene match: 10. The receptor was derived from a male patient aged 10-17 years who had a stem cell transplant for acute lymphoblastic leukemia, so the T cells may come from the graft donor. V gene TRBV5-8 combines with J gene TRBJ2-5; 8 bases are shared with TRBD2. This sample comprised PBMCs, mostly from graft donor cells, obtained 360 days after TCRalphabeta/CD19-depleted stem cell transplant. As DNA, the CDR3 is TGTGCCAGCAGCTTGTTCAGCGGGAGATCTAGGGAGACCCAGTACTTC. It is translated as CASSLFSGRSRETQYF.